The text below deals with one T cell receptor beta chain. Its antigen is undetermined. Each TRB amplification used roughly 250-550 ng of genomic DNA from blood. Multiplex PCR with BIOMED2 TRB-A/B primer pools amplified TRB rearrangements. Each CDR3 protein gets one entry after TCRdb re-called the multiplex PCR reads with MiXCR. There are approximately 17,000 distinct CDR3 sequences in the sample; 27% occur only once, and more than 2.5% lies in the top ten. These data belong to a study of T and B cells in COVID-19 patients. In the study overall: In the active-infection cohort, about 90% of the roughly 20 patients had comorbidities linked to unfavorable COVID-19 outcome.

Study-wide points: Patients with COVID-19 reportedly showed strongly skewed T cell receptor beta variable and joining gene usage.

CDR1 is MNHEY, CDR2 SVGEGT, per germline. Trimming took 0 bases from V and 8 from J; bases not matched to a gene: 17. This CDR3 comprises 19 residues. The TCR sequence derives from a human donor who had recovered from COVID-19. The chain has TRBV6-2 or TRBV6-3 and TRBJ2-1, with TRBD2 matching over 9 bases. The sample was blood. CDR3 residues: CASSYSLKSSGRGSHEQFF. CDR3 DNA sequence: TGTGCCAGCAGTTACTCGTTGAAAAGTAGCGGGAGAGGATCCCATGAGCAGTTCTTC.